This entry lists 20 T cell receptor beta chains sequenced from one sample in a study of control samples from healthy donors and cancer patients. Produced via immunoSEQ multiplex PCR; TCRdb's table is partial and in-frame only. The table lists around 93,000 clones, around 88% of them singletons. The sequencing input was blood. Receptor source: a man aged 25 to 40 in good health.

The chain uses TRBV2 and TRBJ1-1; D unresolved. The CDR3 covers 13 residues. V lost 2 bases and J lost 4, with 8 bases in between. From germline, CDR1 is SNHLY and CDR2 FYNNEI. The CDR3 nucleotides are TGTGCCAGCAGTGAATTGATGAGCACTGAAGCTTTCTTT. Translated, it gives CASSELMSTEAFF.

The V gene is TRBV5-4, the J gene TRBJ2-7; perhaps D is TRBD1 or TRBD2 (5 bases each). The germline V gene encodes CDR1 SGHNT and CDR2 YYREEE (reference sequence). CDR3 length equals 14 residues. Trimming stripped 4 bases from V and 4 bases from J, with 15 bases between. DNA of the CDR3: TGTGCCAGCAGCCCAACCGGGACGGCTTACGAGCAGTACTTC. It specifies CASSPTGTAYEQYF.

The chain employs TRBV3-1 (or the pseudogene TRBV3-2) and TRBJ2-1; TRBD1 is a possible D gene (6 bases). The CDR3 spans 15 residues. The V end lost 0 bases, the J end lost 4 bases, and 10 bases lay between the germline ends. The germline CDR1 and CDR2 sequences are LGHDT and YNNKEL (reference sequence). The CDR3 loop reads CASSQDRGTYNEQFF. Written as DNA, the CDR3 is TGTGCCAGCAGCCAAGACAGGGGAACGTACAATGAGCAGTTCTTC.

The V call is TRBV9, the J call TRBJ2-2; a possible D gene is TRBD1 (6 bases). The CDR3 length is 16 residues. Per germline, CDR1 SGDLS and CDR2 YYNGEE. Trimming shortened V by 0 bases and J by 3 bases, and 12 bases separated the two germline ends. Here the CDR3 DNA reads TGTGCCAGCAGCGTAGCCCCCCACAGGGACACCGGGGAGCTGTTTTTT. Translating gives CASSVAPHRDTGELFF.

This clone appeared a single time. This chain joins TRBV4-1 and TRBJ1-4; 7 nucleotides match TRBD1. V lost 4 bases and J lost 3; bases outside the gene matches: 5. Germline-derived CDR1 and CDR2 are MGHRA and YSYEKL. The CDR3 is 15 amino acids. The CDR3 bases are TGCGCCAGCAGCCTTGACAGGGTTGCTAATGAAAAACTGTTTTTT. This sequence encodes CASSLDRVANEKLFF.

CDR3 nucleotides: TGTGCCAGCAGCTTAGGGCAGACCGTCCGGAACACTGAAGCTTTCTTT. It yields the protein CASSLGQTVRNTEAFF. The rearrangement joins TRBV11-3 to TRBJ1-1; D remains unclear. V was trimmed by 1 base and J by 1 base, leaving 13 bases between them. Germline V CDR1 and CDR2: SGHNT, YENEEA. The CDR3 spans 16 residues.

The CDR3: CASSKSGLAGFTTQYF. CDR3 sequence (DNA): TGTGCCAGCAGCAAATCGGGCCTAGCGGGATTTACGACCCAGTACTTC. The chain combines TRBV7-8 with TRBJ2-5, with TRBD2 matching over 9 bases. The J segment lost 7 bases and the V segment lost 5 bases, leaving 14 bases of the junction unmatched. Germline-derived CDR1 and CDR2 are SGHVS and FQNEAQ. The CDR3 length is 16 residues.

The V and J genes are TRBV7-6 and TRBJ1-3; 8 bases are a match to TRBD1. Per the germline V gene, CDR1 is SGHVS and CDR2 is FNYEAQ. J was trimmed by 2 bases and V by 1 base; bases with no gene match: 4. The CDR3 spans 16 residues. Here the CDR3 DNA reads TGTGCCAGCAGCTTAGGCCGGGACAGGCCTGGAAACACCATATATTTT. Amino acid sequence: CASSLGRDRPGNTIYF.

The V and J genes are TRBV29-1 and TRBJ1-3; no firm D call. Germline V gives CDR1 SQVTM, CDR2 ANQGSEA. V was clipped by 6 bases and J by 8 bases, with 14 bases between them. The CDR3 runs to 12 residues. CDR3 nucleotides: TGCAGCGTGGGTTCTCTTAGGGACACCATATATTTT. This codes for CSVGSLRDTIYF.

The chain couples TRBV19 to TRBJ2-1; D might be TRBD1 or TRBD2, each matching 6 bases. The V end was cut by 3 bases, the J end by 12 bases, with 15 bases between. There are 13 residues in the CDR3. Germline V CDR1 and CDR2: LNHDA, SQIVND (reference sequence). The CDR3 nucleotides are TGTGCCAGTAGTATGGGGGGCTCTGGCGGGCAGTTCTTC. Amino acids: CASSMGGSGGQFF.

The chain uses TRBV24-1 and TRBJ2-1; 11 bases map to TRBD2. From germline, CDR1 is KGHDR and CDR2 SFDVKD. After removal of 5 bases from V and 7 bases from J, the junction contained 6 bases not matched to a gene. CDR3 length equals 15 residues. CDR3 nucleotides: TGTGCCACCAGTGGACTAGCGGGAAAGAGGAATGAGCAGTTCTTC. This codes for CATSGLAGKRNEQFF.

The CDR3 is CSVYTQMIYNEQFF. CDR3 sequence (DNA): TGCAGCGTTTACACCCAAATGATTTACAATGAGCAGTTCTTC. This rearrangement joins TRBV29-1 to TRBJ2-1; no reliable D call. This CDR3 has 14 residues. Germline V gene data show CDR1 as SQVTM and CDR2 as ANQGSEA. Between the trimmed V and J ends, which lost 5 bases and 4 bases, there was a span of 15 bases.

V and J are TRBV6-6 and TRBJ1-5; a possible D gene is TRBD1 (6 bases). With 5 bases removed from V and 0 bases from J, the gap between germline ends came to 17 bases. Germline CDR1 and CDR2: MNHNY and SVGAGI (reference sequence). The CDR3 runs to 17 residues. CDR3 DNA: TGTGCCAGCAGTCCAGACCGGGACAAAGATAGCAATCAGCCCCAGCATTTT. Encoded protein: CASSPDRDKDSNQPQHF.

CDR3 DNA: TGTGCCAGCAGCCCGACGACAGGGAGGGATACTGAAGCTTTCTTT. Its translation is CASSPTTGRDTEAFF. The rearrangement links TRBV9 to TRBJ1-1, with 7 bases aligning to TRBD1. V shed 4 bases, J shed 5 bases, and the junction held 11 bases outside the gene matches. The CDR3 length is 15 residues. Germline values: CDR1 SGDLS, CDR2 YYNGEE.

This sequence joins TRBV24-1 and TRBJ2-1; 8 bases align to TRBD1. Per the germline V gene, CDR1 is KGHDR and CDR2 is SFDVKD. The CDR3 is made up of 17 amino acids. V lost 4 bases and J lost 8; bases outside the gene matches: 15. CDR3 amino acids: CATSDLDRERGGDEQFF. In DNA, the CDR3 is TGTGCCACCAGTGACCTGGACAGGGAACGGGGTGGGGATGAGCAGTTCTTC.

The V gene is TRBV9, the J gene TRBJ2-1, with D perhaps given as TRBD1 or TRBD2 (5 bases each). Per the germline V gene, CDR1 is SGDLS and CDR2 is YYNGEE. The CDR3 sequence is 14 residues long. With 2 bases removed from V and 6 bases from J, the gap between germline ends came to 12 bases. The CDR3 DNA reads TGTGCCAGCAGCGTTAGTCCCGGGGCCAATGAGCAGTTCTTC. Its protein product is CASSVSPGANEQFF.

The chain employs TRBV18 and TRBJ2-1; either TRBD1 or TRBD2 may fit D (5 bases each). Germline CDR1 reads KGHSH; CDR2 reads LQKENI. V was clipped by 2 bases and J by 0 bases, with 14 bases between them. The CDR3 sequence is 17 residues long. The CDR3 region is CASSPSGTASSYNEQFF. The DNA of the CDR3 is TGTGCCAGCTCACCATCAGGGACCGCGAGCTCCTACAATGAGCAGTTCTTC.

This rearrangement joins TRBV5-1 to TRBJ2-4; D tentatively fits TRBD1 or TRBD2 (6 bases each). This CDR3 has 16 residues. V was shortened by 4 bases and J by 8 bases, with 22 bases between the two germline ends. CDR1 is SGHRS and CDR2 is YFSETQ in the germline V gene. Written as DNA, the CDR3 is TGCGCCAGCAGCGCCGGACCCAACCCGGGGGCAGACATTCAGTACTTC. It encodes CASSAGPNPGADIQYF.

The V call is TRBV5-8, the J call TRBJ2-5; D remains unclear. The CDR3 is 11 amino acids. Germline CDR1 and CDR2: SGHTS and YDEGEE. V was clipped by 6 bases and J by 3 bases, with 6 bases between them. For the CDR3, the DNA is TGTGCCAGCACTTCCGAAGAGACCCAGTACTTC. Its translation is CASTSEETQYF.

This chain uses TRBV30 with TRBJ1-2; D gene unclear. Trimming cost V 6 bases and J 2 bases, with 7 bases left between them. The CDR3 sequence is 11 residues long. Germline V gene sequence: CDR1 GTSNPN, CDR2 SVGIG (reference sequence). CDR3 DNA: TGTGCCTGCGACCCGAACTATGGCTACACCTTC. Residues: CACDPNYGYTF.